The 23 T cell receptor beta chains below all came from one sample that was sequenced in a study of low-dose radiotherapy and immunotherapy resistance in tumors. Time point here: before trial treatment. TRAV- and TRBV-specific primers, spanning alpha and beta chains, primed first-strand cDNA. Over about 19 PCR cycles, TCRs were amplified from a constant-region primer and V-primer adapter. MiXCR, run by TCRdb on the reads, gives a single entry per CDR3 protein. The table includes roughly 36,000 distinct CDR3 sequences, around a third detected once. Sequenced here: PBMCs, sampled before treatment. These receptors were collected from a male donor with gallbladder cancer.

This clonotype was recorded a few times. V usage is TRBV5-1 and J usage is TRBJ1-1, with D unresolved. This CDR3 is built from 15 residues. V lost 0 bases to trimming and J lost 3 bases, with 12 bases between them. Germline CDR1 reads SGHRS; CDR2 reads YFSETQ. CDR3 nucleotides: TGCGCCAGCAGCTTGGATGAGGGCTCGCACACTGAAGCTTTCTTT. It specifies CASSLDEGSHTEAFF.

This clonotype was seen many times. This chain connects TRBV2 to TRBJ2-4, with TRBD1 as a possible D gene (6 bases). Germline loops: CDR1 SNHLY, CDR2 FYNNEI. This CDR3 region has 13 residues. Trimming took off 5 bases at V and 7 bases at J, with 12 bases between the two ends. In DNA form, the CDR3 reads TGTGCCAGCAGTCCCCAGAGGGGGAACATTCAGTACTTC. Residues: CASSPQRGNIQYF.

This clonotype was counted a few times. The V gene is TRBV28, the J gene TRBJ2-1, with 10 bases fitting TRBD2. V was clipped by 8 bases and J by 8 bases; unmatched bases: 9. This CDR3 spans 14 amino acids. Germline V CDR1 and CDR2: MDHEN, SYDVKM. The CDR3 coding sequence is TGTGCCAGCTTACGAGCGGGAGGGCCCGATGAGCAGTTCTTC. It is translated as CASLRAGGPDEQFF. Drawing the rest from reference TRBV28 and TRBJ2-1, the complete variable domain is DVKVTQSSRYLVKRTGEKVFLECVQDMDHENMFWYRQDPGLGLRLIYFSYDVKMKEKGDIPEGYSVSREKKERFSLILESASTNQTSMYLCASLRAGGPDEQFFGPGTRLTVL.

This clonotype was observed at least ten times. The genes are TRBV6-2 or TRBV6-3 and TRBJ2-7; 11 bases are a match to TRBD1. The V gene end was trimmed by 5 bases and the J gene end by 5 bases; junction bases not matched to a gene: 8. CDR3 length equals 15 residues. The germline gives CDR1 MNHEY, CDR2 SVGEGT. The CDR3 protein is CASSTRTGGLDEQYF. In DNA form, the CDR3 reads TGTGCCAGCAGTACACGGACAGGGGGCCTCGACGAGCAGTACTTC.

The rearrangement links TRBV2 to TRBJ1-1; 8 positions agree with TRBD1. V shed 2 bases and J 4 bases; nucleotides not matched to a gene: 3. CDR3 length: 14 amino acids. Germline CDR1 SNHLY, CDR2 FYNNEI. The CDR3 bases are TGTGCCAGCAGTGAAACGACAGGGGCCACTGAAGCTTTCTTT. It is translated as CASSETTGATEAFF.

The table lists this clonotype with many counts. This chain links TRBV5-1 with TRBJ2-3; TRBD2 agrees at 8 bases. The CDR3 is made up of 15 amino acids. Germline V lookup: CDR1 SGHRS, CDR2 YFSETQ. With V trimmed by 5 bases and J by 6 bases, 11 bases remained unmatched. This chain's CDR3 is CASREGSGGVDTQYF. DNA for the CDR3: TGCGCCAGCAGGGAGGGGAGCGGGGGTGTCGATACGCAGTATTTT.

The CDR3 coding sequence is TGCAGTGCTAGAAACCTGGAGCGGGGGGAGACCGGGGAGCTGTTTTTT. Its protein product is CSARNLERGETGELFF. The chain carries TRBV20-1 and TRBJ2-2; the match to TRBD2 covers 9 bases. The CDR3 is 16 residues long. Trimming removed 2 bases from V and 5 bases from J; junction bases left unmatched: 9. Per the germline V gene, CDR1 is DFQATT and CDR2 is SNEGSKA (reference sequence).

This rearrangement joins TRBV6-5 to TRBJ2-2; 11 positions match TRBD2. There are 15 residues in the CDR3. CDR1 and CDR2 from the germline V gene are MNHEY and SVGAGI. The V and J ends lost 6 bases and 5 bases, in that order; junction bases with no gene match: 5. CDR3 loop: CASRETSGGTGELFF. The CDR3 nucleotides read TGTGCCAGCAGGGAAACTAGCGGGGGAACCGGGGAGCTGTTTTTT.

CDR3 sequence: CASSARTSGRTGELFF. CDR3 nucleotide sequence: TGTGCCAGCAGCGCTAGGACTAGCGGGAGGACCGGGGAGCTGTTTTTT. The gene calls are TRBV9 and TRBJ2-2; 14 nucleotides align to TRBD2. This CDR3 has 16 residues. Germline CDR1 is SGDLS and CDR2 is YYNGEE. Unmatched junction bases numbered 3, after V lost 3 bases and J lost 5 bases.

The genes are TRBV7-2 and TRBJ2-7; TRBD2 might be the D (6 bases). The CDR3 consists of 20 residues. CDR1 is SGHTA and CDR2 is FQGNSA in the germline V gene. The V end was cut by 0 bases, the J end by 4 bases, with 28 bases between. The CDR3 loop reads CASSLAIPTATGTRPYEQYF. The DNA for the CDR3 is TGTGCCAGCAGCTTAGCGATACCGACGGCTACCGGGACTCGCCCTTACGAGCAGTACTTC.

This clonotype has more than one count but fewer than ten. Since a far larger clone is one base different, this is likely a read error. The chain joins TRBV28 to TRBJ2-7; D is perhaps TRBD1 (7 bases). The V end was cut by 3 bases, the J end by 7 bases, with 16 bases between. The CDR3 length is 14 residues. Germline V gene data show CDR1 as MDHEN and CDR2 as SYDVKM. The CDR3 here is CASSFPAGGGEQYF. DNA of the CDR3: TGTGCCAGCAGTTTCCCCGCAGGGGGAGGTGAGCAGTACTTC.

This clonotype has a count of ten or more. V and J are TRBV28 and TRBJ2-6; D remains unclear. The V gene's germline CDR1 is MDHEN and CDR2 SYDVKM. CDR3 length equals 15 residues. Trimming pared 4 bases from V and 0 bases from J, leaving 7 bases between. CDR3 coding DNA: TGTGCCAGCAGTTCGATGCTCTCTGGGGCCAACGTCCTGACTTTC. This sequence encodes CASSSMLSGANVLTF. Full variable domain (outside the CDR3, taken from reference TRBV28 and TRBJ2-6): DVKVTQSSRYLVKRTGEKVFLECVQDMDHENMFWYRQDPGLGLRLIYFSYDVKMKEKGDIPEGYSVSREKKERFSLILESASTNQTSMYLCASSSMLSGANVLTFGAGSRLTVL.

The V and J genes are TRBV9 and TRBJ2-5; tentatively, D is TRBD2 (5 bases). The ends were cut back, 3 bases at V and 1 base at J, with 13 bases in the middle. This CDR3 is built from 15 residues. Germline V gene sequence: CDR1 SGDLS, CDR2 YYNGEE. This chain's CDR3 is CASSGPTSAQETQYF. CDR3 sequence (DNA): TGTGCCAGCAGCGGACCCACTAGTGCCCAAGAGACCCAGTACTTC.

This clonotype was detected many times. The rearrangement uses TRBV18 and TRBJ2-7; the D gene is possibly TRBD1 (5 bases). The CDR3 runs 16 residues. Germline V lookup: CDR1 KGHSH, CDR2 LQKENI. V was clipped by 5 bases and J by 0 bases, with 17 bases between them. CDR3 sequence reads: CASSSTTAGFSYEQYF. Here the CDR3 DNA reads TGTGCCAGCTCATCTACGACAGCCGGTTTCTCCTACGAGCAGTACTTC.

This clonotype was detected only a few times. This rearrangement joins TRBV27 to TRBJ1-6, with 12 positions matching TRBD1. V lost 5 bases to trimming and J lost 7 bases; unmatched junction nucleotides: 3. Germline V CDR1 and CDR2: MNHEY, SMNVEV (reference sequence). The CDR3 totals 15 residues. The DNA for the CDR3 is TGTGCCAGCAGTGGGGGGACAGGGGGCAATTCACCCCTCCACTTT. Its translation is CASSGGTGGNSPLHF.

This clonotype was recorded many times. The rearrangement links TRBV7-9 to TRBJ2-5; 7 nucleotides match TRBD1. V lost 5 bases, J lost 0 bases, and 6 bases stayed unmatched. Germline CDR1 and CDR2: SEHNR and FQNEAQ (reference sequence). The CDR3 is made up of 15 amino acids. CDR3 DNA sequence: TGTGCCAGCAGCCTCCGGACAGGATACCAAGAGACCCAGTACTTC. It encodes CASSLRTGYQETQYF. Drawing the rest from reference TRBV7-9 and TRBJ2-5, the complete variable domain is DTGVSQNPRHKITKRGQNVTFRCDPISEHNRLYWYRQTLGQGPEFLTYFQNEAQLEKSRLLSDRFSAERPKGSFSTLEIQRTEQGDSAMYLCASSLRTGYQETQYFGPGTRLLVL.

The chain carries TRBV15 and TRBJ2-7, with TRBD1 matching over 10 bases. Trimming took 8 bases from V and 0 from J; bases not matched to a gene: 7. CDR1 and CDR2 (germline): LNHNV, YYDKDF (reference sequence). This CDR3 has 15 amino acids. The CDR3 DNA follows: TGTGCCACCGGGGACAGGGGTACCTTCTCCTACGAGCAGTACTTC. It specifies CATGDRGTFSYEQYF.

By proportion, this clonotype is medium-sized. V usage is TRBV6-2 or TRBV6-3 and J usage is TRBJ2-5, with D hard to call. Per germline, CDR1 MNHEY and CDR2 SVGEGT. The CDR3 sequence is 12 residues long. V shed 5 bases and J shed 5 bases, with 9 bases lying between them. The CDR3 bases are TGTGCCAGCAGTCCGAACCGGGAGACCCAGTACTTC. Amino acid sequence: CASSPNRETQYF.

This clonotype has only a few counts. The chain uses TRBV18 and TRBJ1-1; D unclear. Germline V gene lookup returns CDR1 KGHSH and CDR2 LQKENI. V gave up 4 bases and J gave up 1 base, with 4 bases separating them. The CDR3 length is 12 residues. The CDR3 DNA reads TGTGCCAGCTCACTAGAGAACACTGAAGCTTTCTTT. It translates to CASSLENTEAFF.

DNA of the CDR3: TGTGCCAGCTCACCCTCGGGACAGTCCACAGATACGCAGTATTTT. Its translation is CASSPSGQSTDTQYF. V gene TRBV18 combines with J gene TRBJ2-3; 7 bases align to TRBD1. The ends lost 3 bases at V and 2 bases at J; junction bases unmatched: 5. Germline V gene sequence: CDR1 KGHSH, CDR2 LQKENI. This CDR3 region has 15 residues.

The V gene is TRBV7-8, the J gene TRBJ2-1; no clear D. This CDR3 has 14 amino acids. Germline loops: CDR1 SGHVS, CDR2 FQNEAQ. V dropped 4 bases and J dropped 0 bases, with 7 bases sitting between them. This chain's CDR3 is CASSSRFSYNEQFF. The CDR3 DNA follows: TGTGCCAGCAGCTCGAGGTTCTCCTACAATGAGCAGTTCTTC. Combining the CDR3 with reference TRBV7-8 and TRBJ2-1 gives the whole variable domain GAGVSQSPRYKVAKRGQDVALRCDPISGHVSLFWYQQALGQGPEFLTYFQNEAQLDKSGLPSDRFFAERPEGSVSTLKIQRTQQEDSAVYLCASSSRFSYNEQFFGPGTRLTVL.

This clonotype occurred many times. The chain joins TRBV12-3 or TRBV12-4 to TRBJ2-7, with D perhaps assigned TRBD1 or TRBD2 (5 bases each). Trimming left V 5 bases short and J 5 bases short, with 16 bases between. The CDR3 is made up of 14 amino acids. The CDR3, as DNA: TGTGCCAGCAGTCGGGGTGGGACCCTAGACGAGCAGTACTTC. Its protein is CASSRGGTLDEQYF.

Many counts were recorded for this clonotype. The CDR3 spells CASSSSGTGFTEAFF. CDR3 bases: TGTGCCAGCAGTTCCTCCGGGACAGGGTTCACTGAAGCTTTCTTT. The chain recombines TRBV2 with TRBJ1-1; TRBD1 agrees at 9 bases. Germline-derived CDR1 and CDR2 are SNHLY and FYNNEI. CDR3 length equals 15 residues. With 5 bases clipped from V and 4 bases from J, the junction kept 8 bases outside the gene matches.